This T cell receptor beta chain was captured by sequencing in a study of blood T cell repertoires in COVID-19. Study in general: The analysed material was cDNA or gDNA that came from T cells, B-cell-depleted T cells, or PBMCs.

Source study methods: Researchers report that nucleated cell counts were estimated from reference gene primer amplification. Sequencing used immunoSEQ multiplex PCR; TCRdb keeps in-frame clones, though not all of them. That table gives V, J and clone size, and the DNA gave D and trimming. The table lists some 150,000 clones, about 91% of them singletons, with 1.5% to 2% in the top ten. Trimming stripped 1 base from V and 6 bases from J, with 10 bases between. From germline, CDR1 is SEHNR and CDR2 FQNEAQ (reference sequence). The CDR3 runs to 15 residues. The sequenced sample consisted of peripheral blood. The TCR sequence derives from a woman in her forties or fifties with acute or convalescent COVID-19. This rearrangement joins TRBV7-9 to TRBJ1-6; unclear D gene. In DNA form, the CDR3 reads TGTGCCAGCAGCTTAGACCCGGCGGTTAATTCACCCCTCCACTTT. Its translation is CASSLDPAVNSPLHF.